The TCR beta chain under discussion was sequenced for a study of graft-versus-host responses after intestinal transplantation. Findings of the study overall: GvH clones were identified in recipient marrow, with some first appearing in ileum or blood.

TCRdb's table, derived via immunoSEQ multiplex PCR, lists solely in-frame clones and lacks some. This sample yields around 69,000 clones, of which 90% are seen a single time; around 4% belongs to the top ten. Germline loops: CDR1 SGHAT, CDR2 FQNNGV. V lost 5 bases and J lost 1; bases outside the gene matches: 10. The CDR3 extends over 17 amino acids. Points on this clone: Its antigen is unknown.

The sequence was collected from a human donor who was the organ donor for an intestinal transplant. This chain uses TRBV11-2 with TRBJ1-2; TRBD1 matches 10 bases. The sample here was unstimulated CD8+ T cells sorted from spleen or lymph node cells, taken before transplant. The DNA of the CDR3 is TGTGCCAGCAGCCCAGCGGGACAGGGGCCCTTTAACTATGGCTACACCTTC. Translating it yields CASSPAGQGPFNYGYTF.